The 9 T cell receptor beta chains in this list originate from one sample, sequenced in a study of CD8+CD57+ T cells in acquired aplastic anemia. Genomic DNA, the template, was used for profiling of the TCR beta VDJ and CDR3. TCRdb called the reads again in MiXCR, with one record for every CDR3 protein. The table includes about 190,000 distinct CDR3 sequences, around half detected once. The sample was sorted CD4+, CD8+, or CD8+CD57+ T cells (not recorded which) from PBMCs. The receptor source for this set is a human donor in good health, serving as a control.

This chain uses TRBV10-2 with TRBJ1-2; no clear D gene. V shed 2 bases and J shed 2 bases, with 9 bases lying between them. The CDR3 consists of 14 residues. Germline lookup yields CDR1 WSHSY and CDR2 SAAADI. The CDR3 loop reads CASSEHGWNYGYTF. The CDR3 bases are TGCGCCAGCAGTGAGCATGGTTGGAACTATGGCTACACCTTC.

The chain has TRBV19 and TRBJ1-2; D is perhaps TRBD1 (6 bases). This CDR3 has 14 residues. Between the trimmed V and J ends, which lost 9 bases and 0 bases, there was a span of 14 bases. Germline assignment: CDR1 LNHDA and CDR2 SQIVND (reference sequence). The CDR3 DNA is TGTGCCAGCGGGGATACAGGGACTAACTATGGCTACACCTTC. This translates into CASGDTGTNYGYTF.

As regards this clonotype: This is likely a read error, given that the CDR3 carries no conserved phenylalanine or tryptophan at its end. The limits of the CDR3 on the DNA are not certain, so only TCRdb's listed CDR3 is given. CDR3 sequence: CASSLSGGQ. The rearrangement joins TRBV7-3 to TRBJ2-5; TRBD1, the table's D call, lacks a check against the DNA. The germline V gene encodes CDR1 SGHTA and CDR2 FQGTGA. The CDR3 adds up to 9 amino acids, both ends counted.

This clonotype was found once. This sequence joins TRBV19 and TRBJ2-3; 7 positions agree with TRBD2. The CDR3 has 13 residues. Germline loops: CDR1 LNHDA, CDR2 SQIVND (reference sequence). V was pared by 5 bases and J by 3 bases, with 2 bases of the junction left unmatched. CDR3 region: CASSGRDTDTQYF. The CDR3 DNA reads TGTGCCAGTAGTGGGAGGGATACAGATACGCAGTATTTT.

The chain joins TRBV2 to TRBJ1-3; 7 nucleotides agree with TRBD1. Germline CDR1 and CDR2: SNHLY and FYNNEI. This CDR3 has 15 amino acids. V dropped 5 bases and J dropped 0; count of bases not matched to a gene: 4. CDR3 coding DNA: TGTGCCAGCAGTCGGGACAGTCACTCTGGAAACACCATATATTTT. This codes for CASSRDSHSGNTIYF.

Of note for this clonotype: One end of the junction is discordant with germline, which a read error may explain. In DNA form, the CDR3 reads TGTGCCAGCAGCCGGACTACTATGACCTCCTACAATGAGCAGTTCTTT. It yields the protein CASSRTTMTSYNEQFF. The rearrangement joins TRBV7-9 to TRBJ2-3, with D tentatively TRBD2 (6 bases). Germline V gene data show CDR1 as SEHNR and CDR2 as FQNEAQ (reference sequence). There are 16 residues in the CDR3.

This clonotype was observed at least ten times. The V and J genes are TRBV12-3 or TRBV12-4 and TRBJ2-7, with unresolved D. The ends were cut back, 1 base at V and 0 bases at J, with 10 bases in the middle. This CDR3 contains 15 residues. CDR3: CASSLGGPLSYEQYF. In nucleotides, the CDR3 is TGTGCCAGCAGTTTAGGGGGTCCCCTCTCCTACGAGCAGTACTTC.

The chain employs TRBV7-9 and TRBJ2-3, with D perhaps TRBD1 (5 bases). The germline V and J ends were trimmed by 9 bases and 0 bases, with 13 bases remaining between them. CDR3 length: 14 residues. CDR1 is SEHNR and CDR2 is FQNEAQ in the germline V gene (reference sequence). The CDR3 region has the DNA TGTGCCAGTATGCTGGGGCAGAGCACAGATACGCAGTATTTT. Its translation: CASMLGQSTDTQYF.

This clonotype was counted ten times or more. The CDR3, as DNA: TGTGCCAGCAGTTACTGGGATCAGCCCCAGCATTTT. Encoded protein: CASSYWDQPQHF. The chain combines TRBV6-2 or TRBV6-3 with TRBJ1-5; D gene ambiguous. Germline V lookup: CDR1 MNHEY, CDR2 SVGEGT. The V and J ends lost 1 base and 5 bases respectively, with 3 bases between them. The CDR3 contains 12 residues.